These 26 T cell receptor beta chains share one sample of origin, sequenced in a study of T cell repertoires in cytomegalovirus infection. Each CDR3 protein is one row after TCRdb ran MiXCR on the reads. The sample has about 490,000 distinct CDR3 sequences, 15% to 20% seen once. Sequencing used CD8+ T cells from PBMCs. Receptor source: a human donor in good health (CMV status not recorded). Some clones in this sample may be carry-over from other donors' samples.

The CDR3 is CASKRDRGQRSTTEAFF. The DNA for the CDR3 is TGCGCCAGCAAACGGGACAGGGGGCAAAGGTCGACGACTGAAGCTTTCTTT. The chain uses TRBV10-2 and TRBJ1-1, with TRBD1 matching over 12 bases. The junction had 14 bases not matched to a gene; V was cut back by 7 bases and J by 5 bases. CDR3 length: 17 amino acids. Germline V lookup: CDR1 WSHSY, CDR2 SAAADI.

This clonotype was seen ten or more times. The chain employs TRBV7-2 and TRBJ1-3; D is unresolved. Germline CDR1 is SGHTA and CDR2 is FQGNSA. V was trimmed by 5 bases and J by 0 bases, leaving 8 bases between them. This CDR3 contains 14 residues. The CDR3 bases are TGTGCCAGCAGCCCATCAATCTCTGGAAACACCATATATTTT. It yields the protein CASSPSISGNTIYF.

This clonotype was detected only a few times. The chain joins TRBV27 to TRBJ1-6; TRBD1 is a possible D gene (6 bases). CDR3 size: 14 residues. Germline V CDR1 and CDR2: MNHEY, SMNVEV (reference sequence). Trimming left V 5 bases short and J 7 bases short, with 12 bases between. For the CDR3, the DNA is TGTGCCAGCAGTCTAAGACAGGCAAATTCACCCCTCCACTTT. Protein sequence: CASSLRQANSPLHF.

This clonotype was counted many times. The rearrangement links TRBV28 to TRBJ2-1, with 15 bases that match TRBD2. V was pared by 5 bases and J by 4 bases, with 6 bases of the junction left unmatched. This CDR3 has 17 residues. CDR1 and CDR2 from the germline V gene are MDHEN and SYDVKM. The CDR3 DNA reads TGTGCCAGCAGTAACGGACTAGCGGGAGGGCCTTACAATGAGCAGTTCTTC. This codes for CASSNGLAGGPYNEQFF.

The V gene is TRBV20-1, the J gene TRBJ2-1; D possibly corresponds to TRBD2 (6 bases). Trimming removed 0 bases at V and 2 bases at J, with 17 bases between. The CDR3 extends over 17 amino acids. The V gene's germline CDR1 is DFQATT and CDR2 SNEGSKA (reference sequence). CDR3 coding DNA: TGCAGTGCTAGAGATGGACTACGTAGGACCCCCTACAATGAGCAGTTCTTC. Translating it yields CSARDGLRRTPYNEQFF.

This clonotype appeared many times. V and J are TRBV7-9 and TRBJ1-1; maybe TRBD1 (5 bases). V lost 4 bases to trimming and J lost 2 bases, with 14 bases between them. Germline-derived CDR1 and CDR2 are SEHNR and FQNEAQ (reference sequence). This CDR3 has 15 residues. The CDR3 is CASSSFRGGNTEAFF. The CDR3 DNA sequence: TGTGCCAGCAGCTCATTTCGTGGGGGTAACACTGAAGCTTTCTTT.

This clonotype was observed many times. The chain recombines TRBV12-3 or TRBV12-4 with TRBJ1-4, with 7 bases matching TRBD1. J lost 2 bases, V lost 2 bases, and 5 bases had no gene match. This CDR3 has 16 amino acids. Here the CDR3 reads CASSLKTGLTNEKLFF. As DNA, the CDR3 is TGTGCCAGCAGTTTAAAGACAGGGTTGACTAATGAAAAACTGTTTTTT.

On this clonotype: The CDR3 ends on some other residue instead of the conserved phenylalanine or tryptophan, so this is likely a read error. The DNA is left out, because the CDR3 cannot be placed on it with certainty; the CDR3 is given as TCRdb lists it. CDR3 sequence: CASSLVAGGEQLL. V and J are TRBV7-6 and TRBJ2-1; the D call of TRBD2 is as the table states it, not checked on the DNA. Germline assignment: CDR1 SGHVS and CDR2 FNYEAQ. The CDR3 adds up to 13 amino acids, both ends counted.

This clonotype was seen only a few times. V usage is TRBV9 and J usage is TRBJ1-4, with TRBD1 as a possible D gene (5 bases). Germline values: CDR1 SGDLS, CDR2 YYNGEE. Trimming left V 4 bases short and J 5 bases short, with 18 bases between. The CDR3 sequence is 16 residues long. As DNA, the CDR3 is TGTGCCAGCAGCCGTCCGGATGGGACCGCGAATGAAAAACTGTTTTTT. Residues: CASSRPDGTANEKLFF.

Concerning this clonotype itself: A read error may produce the germline difference seen at one junction end. The chain uses TRBV7-6 and TRBJ1-1; the D gene is possibly TRBD1 (6 bases). Germline V gives CDR1 SGHVS, CDR2 FNYEAQ. The CDR3 runs to 14 residues. The CDR3 DNA is TGTGCCAGCAGCTTAGTTCTCGGGGGCACTGAAGCTTGCTTT. This gives the protein CASSLVLGGTEACF.

The gene calls are TRBV19 and TRBJ2-7; weak D call: TRBD1 (6 bases). Trimming cost V 5 bases and J 2 bases, with 13 bases left between them. This CDR3 spans 14 amino acids. Germline V gene data show CDR1 as LNHDA and CDR2 as SQIVND (reference sequence). The CDR3 nucleotides read TGTGCCAGTAGTCCCCGGGACACCCCCTACGAGCAGTACTTC. Amino acid sequence: CASSPRDTPYEQYF.

This clonotype was seen ten or more times. The rearrangement uses TRBV12-3 or TRBV12-4 and TRBJ2-1; 7 nucleotides agree with TRBD1. V trimming: 7 bases; J trimming: 3 bases; junction bases outside the gene matches: 9. The CDR3 extends over 15 amino acids. The CDR3 is CASKTAAGGYNEQFF. In DNA, the CDR3 is TGTGCCAGCAAGACCGCTGCAGGGGGCTACAATGAGCAGTTCTTC.

This clonotype came up many times. The J gene is TRBJ2-7, the V gene TRBV7-8; tentatively, D is TRBD1 (6 bases). V shed 4 bases and J shed 4 bases, with 11 bases lying between them. Germline CDR1 SGHVS, CDR2 FQNEAQ. The CDR3 length is 13 residues. CDR3 coding DNA: TGTGCCAGCAGCTGGGGGACACTGTACGAGCAGTACTTC. Translating it yields CASSWGTLYEQYF.

There are many counts of this clonotype. J is TRBJ2-7 and V is TRBV29-1; no clear D. There are 14 residues in the CDR3. CDR1 is SQVTM, CDR2 ANQGSEA, per germline. The ends were cut back, 3 bases at V and 2 bases at J, with 14 bases in the middle. This chain's CDR3 is CSVELPGSTYEQYF. CDR3 coding DNA: TGCAGCGTTGAGCTGCCCGGCAGCACCTACGAGCAGTACTTC.

CDR3 nucleotide sequence: TGCGCCAGCAGCCCCCAGTCGGGGGGGGGCGCCGGGGGGGACCAGCATTTT. The encoded protein is CASSPQSGGGAGGDQHF. The J gene is TRBJ1-5, the V gene TRBV4-1, with D tentatively TRBD1 (6 bases). Looked up from germline, CDR1 is MGHRA and CDR2 is YSYEKL. CDR3 length: 17 residues. The V end was cut by 4 bases, the J end by 12 bases, with 28 bases between.

The V gene is TRBV10-2, the J gene TRBJ1-1, with a possible D match to TRBD1 (6 bases). The CDR3 consists of 16 residues. V was pared by 0 bases and J by 1 base, with 12 bases between. Germline V gene data show CDR1 as WSHSY and CDR2 as SAAADI. In DNA form, the CDR3 reads TGCGCCAGCAGTGAGTCGGGGGGCAGGGAGAACACTGAAGCTTTCTTT. Translating it yields CASSESGGRENTEAFF.

This clonotype was detected a few times. V is TRBV28 and J is TRBJ2-7; possibly TRBD2 for D (6 bases). The V gene lost 4 bases and the J gene lost 5 bases, with 15 bases spanning the gap. CDR1 and CDR2 (germline): MDHEN, SYDVKM. This CDR3 has 14 amino acids. In DNA, the CDR3 is TGTGCCAGCAGTTCCGGACTAACTAGCCACGAGCAGTACTTC. This codes for CASSSGLTSHEQYF. The full variable domain, in which reference TRBV28 and TRBJ2-7 provide the parts outside the CDR3, is DVKVTQSSRYLVKRTGEKVFLECVQDMDHENMFWYRQDPGLGLRLIYFSYDVKMKEKGDIPEGYSVSREKKERFSLILESASTNQTSMYLCASSSGLTSHEQYFGPGTRLTVT.

The CDR3 coding sequence is TGCGCCAGCAGCTCGGACGGCACTAATAATTCACCCCTCCACTTT. Its protein product is CASSSDGTNNSPLHF. The chain is built from TRBV5-1 and TRBJ1-6, with D unclear. V was cut by 3 bases and J by 5 bases, with 12 bases left in between. There are 15 residues in the CDR3. CDR1 is SGHRS, CDR2 YFSETQ, per germline.

Many counts were recorded for this clonotype. The genes are TRBV7-9 and TRBJ2-7, with D possibly TRBD1 on 5 matching bases. The CDR3 is made up of 14 amino acids. Germline assignment: CDR1 SEHNR and CDR2 FQNEAQ (reference sequence). Trimming removed 4 bases from V and 4 bases from J, with 14 bases in between. Written as DNA, the CDR3 is TGTGCCAGCAGCTACCCCGAGACAGAATACGAGCAGTACTTC. It codes for CASSYPETEYEQYF.

This clonotype was recorded only once. This chain connects TRBV9 to TRBJ2-1; a possible D gene is TRBD2 (5 bases). The germline V gene encodes CDR1 SGDLS and CDR2 YYNGEE. The CDR3 is made up of 13 amino acids. V lost 0 bases, J lost 7 bases, and 8 bases lay in between. The CDR3 loop reads CASSVAGGNEQFF. DNA for the CDR3: TGTGCCAGCAGCGTAGCGGGCGGGAATGAGCAGTTCTTC.

This clonotype appeared many times. The rearrangement uses TRBV7-9 and TRBJ2-7; possibly TRBD2 for D (7 bases). V was trimmed by 5 bases and J by 5 bases, leaving 19 bases between them. Germline V CDR1 and CDR2: SEHNR, FQNEAQ (reference sequence). The CDR3 is 15 residues long. The CDR3: CASSQEMGGPDEQYF. The CDR3 bases are TGTGCCAGCAGCCAGGAGATGGGGGGGCCAGACGAGCAGTACTTC.

The sample holds many counts of this clonotype. This sequence joins TRBV7-3 and TRBJ2-5; 8 nucleotides align to TRBD2. V lost 6 bases, J lost 2 bases, and 8 bases stayed unmatched. The germline gives CDR1 SGHTA, CDR2 FQGTGA. The CDR3 is 15 residues long. The CDR3 spells CASSLVAGRQETQYF. The CDR3 DNA sequence: TGTGCCAGCAGTTTGGTAGCGGGACGTCAAGAGACCCAGTACTTC.

In the case of this clonotype: This could be a read error, since a much larger clone is one nucleotide away. This sequence joins TRBV6-6 and TRBJ1-5, with TRBD1 matching 9 bases. V trimming: 5 bases; J trimming: 9 bases; junction bases outside the gene matches: 11. The CDR3 runs 15 residues. Germline V gene data show CDR1 as MNHNY and CDR2 as SVGAGI (reference sequence). CDR3 residues: CASSQTTGGGRPQHF. DNA of the CDR3: TGTGCCAGCAGTCAAACAACAGGGGGCGGTCGGCCCCAGCATTTT.

There are many counts of this clonotype. The chain has TRBV10-3 and TRBJ2-7; TRBD1 aligns across 8 bases. The J segment lost 2 bases and the V segment lost 4 bases, leaving 1 base of the junction unmatched. The CDR3 covers 13 residues. The germline V gene encodes CDR1 ENHRY and CDR2 SYGVKD. CDR3 DNA sequence: TGTGCCATCAGTGGGGACAGGACCTACGAGCAGTACTTC. Amino acid sequence: CAISGDRTYEQYF.

In this sample, this clonotype turned up many times. The chain uses TRBV27 and TRBJ1-1; D perhaps matches TRBD1 (5 bases). The CDR3 consists of 15 residues. CDR1 and CDR2 (germline): MNHEY, SMNVEV (reference sequence). V was trimmed by 2 bases and J by 4 bases, leaving 14 bases between them. The CDR3 nucleotides read TGTGCCAGCAGTTTAGGGTGGGGGGTCGGCACTGAAGCTTTCTTT. It translates to CASSLGWGVGTEAFF.

This chain links TRBV5-5 with TRBJ1-3; D is unresolved. This CDR3 region has 14 residues. Trimming cost V 1 base and J 1 base, with 6 bases left between them. From germline, CDR1 is SGHKS and CDR2 YYEKEE (reference sequence). The chain's CDR3 is CASSLMVSGNTIYF. The CDR3 region has the DNA TGTGCCAGCAGCTTGATGGTATCTGGAAACACCATATATTTT. Full variable domain (rest looked up from reference TRBV5-5 and TRBJ1-3): DAGVTQSPTHLIKTRGQQVTLRCSPISGHKSVSWYQQVLGQGPQFIFQYYEKEERGRGNFPDRFSARQFPNYSSELNVNALLLGDSALYLCASSLMVSGNTIYFGEGSWLTVV.